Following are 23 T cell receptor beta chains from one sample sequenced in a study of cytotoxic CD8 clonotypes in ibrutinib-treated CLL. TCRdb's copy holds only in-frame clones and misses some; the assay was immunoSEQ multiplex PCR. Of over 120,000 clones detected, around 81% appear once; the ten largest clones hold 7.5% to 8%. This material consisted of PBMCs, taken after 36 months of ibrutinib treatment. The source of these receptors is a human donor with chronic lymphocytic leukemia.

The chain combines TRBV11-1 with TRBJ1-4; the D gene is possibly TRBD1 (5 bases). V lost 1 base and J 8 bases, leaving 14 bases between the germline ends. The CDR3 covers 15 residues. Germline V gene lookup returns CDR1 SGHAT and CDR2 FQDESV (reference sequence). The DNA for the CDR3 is TGTGCCAGCAGCTTAGGGGCAGGGTTCGGCGAAAAACTGTTTTTT. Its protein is CASSLGAGFGEKLFF.

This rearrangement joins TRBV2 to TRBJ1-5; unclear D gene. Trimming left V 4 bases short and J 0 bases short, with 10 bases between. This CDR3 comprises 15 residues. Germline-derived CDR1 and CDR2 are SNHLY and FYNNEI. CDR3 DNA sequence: TGTGCCAGCAGTGCAGAAGGCCATAGCAATCAGCCCCAGCATTTT. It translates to CASSAEGHSNQPQHF.

The chain's CDR3 is CASSSSGWTEAFF. In nucleotides, the CDR3 is TGCGCCAGCAGCTCGAGCGGGTGGACTGAAGCTTTCTTT. The chain carries TRBV5-1 and TRBJ1-1; D gene ambiguous. V was trimmed by 3 bases and J by 5 bases, leaving 11 bases between them. CDR3 size: 13 residues. Per germline, CDR1 SGHRS and CDR2 YFSETQ.

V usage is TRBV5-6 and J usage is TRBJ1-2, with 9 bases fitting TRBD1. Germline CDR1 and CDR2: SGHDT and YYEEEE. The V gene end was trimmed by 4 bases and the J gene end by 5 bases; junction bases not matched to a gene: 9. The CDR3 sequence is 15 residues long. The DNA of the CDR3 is TGTGCCAGCAGCAAAAGCGGGACAGGGCAGTATGGCTACACCTTC. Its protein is CASSKSGTGQYGYTF.

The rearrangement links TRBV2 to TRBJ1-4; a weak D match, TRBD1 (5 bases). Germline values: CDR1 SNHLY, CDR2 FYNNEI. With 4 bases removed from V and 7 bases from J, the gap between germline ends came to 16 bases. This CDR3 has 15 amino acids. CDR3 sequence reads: CASSGRRGRGEKLFF. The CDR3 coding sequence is TGTGCCAGCAGTGGTCGGAGGGGTCGGGGTGAAAAACTGTTTTTT.

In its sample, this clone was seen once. CDR3: CASGFGRDSETQYF. As DNA, the CDR3 is TGTGCTAGTGGTTTTGGCAGGGATTCGGAGACCCAGTACTTC. The J gene is TRBJ2-5, the V gene TRBV12-5; tentative D call: TRBD1 (5 bases). The CDR3 runs to 14 residues. The V gene's germline CDR1 is LGHNT and CDR2 FRNRAP. Trimming removed 3 bases at V and 5 bases at J, with 13 bases between.

DNA for the CDR3: TGTGCCAGCAGCCGATCGACAGGGGGGTACAATGAGCAGTTCTTC. Its protein is CASSRSTGGYNEQFF. The chain combines TRBV11-3 with TRBJ2-1, with TRBD1 identical over 9 bases. The CDR3 runs to 15 residues. With V trimmed by 5 bases and J by 4 bases, 6 bases remained unmatched. CDR1 and CDR2 (germline): SGHNT, YENEEA.

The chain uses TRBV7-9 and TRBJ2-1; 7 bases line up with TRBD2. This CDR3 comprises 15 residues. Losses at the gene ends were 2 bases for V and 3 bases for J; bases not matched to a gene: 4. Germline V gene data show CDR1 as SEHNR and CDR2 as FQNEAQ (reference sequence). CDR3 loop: CASSLSQRGYNEQFF. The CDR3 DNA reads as TGTGCCAGCAGCTTAAGCCAGCGGGGCTACAATGAGCAGTTCTTC.

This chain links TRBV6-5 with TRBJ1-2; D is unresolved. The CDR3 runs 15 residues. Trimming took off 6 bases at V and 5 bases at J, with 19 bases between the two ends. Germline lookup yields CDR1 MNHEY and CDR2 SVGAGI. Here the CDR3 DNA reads TGTGCCAGCAGCCCTTCAACCCCGGGAGCATATGGCTACACCTTC. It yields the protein CASSPSTPGAYGYTF.

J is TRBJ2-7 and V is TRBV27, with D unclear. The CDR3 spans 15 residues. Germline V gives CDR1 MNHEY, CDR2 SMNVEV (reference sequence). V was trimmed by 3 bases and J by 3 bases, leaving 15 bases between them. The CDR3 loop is CASSFAGRPHYEQYF. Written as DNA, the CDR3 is TGTGCCAGCAGTTTTGCTGGCAGACCCCACTACGAGCAGTACTTC.

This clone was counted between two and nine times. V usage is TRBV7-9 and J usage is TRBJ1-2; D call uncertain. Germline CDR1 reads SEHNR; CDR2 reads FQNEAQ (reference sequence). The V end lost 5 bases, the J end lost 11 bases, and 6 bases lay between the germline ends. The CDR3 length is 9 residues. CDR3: CASSAGYTF. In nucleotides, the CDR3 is TGTGCCAGCAGCGCCGGGTACACCTTC. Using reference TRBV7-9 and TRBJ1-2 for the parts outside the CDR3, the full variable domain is DTGVSQNPRHKITKRGQNVTFRCDPISEHNRLYWYRQTLGQGPEFLTYFQNEAQLEKSRLLSDRFSAERPKGSFSTLEIQRTEQGDSAMYLCASSAGYTFGSGTRLTVV.

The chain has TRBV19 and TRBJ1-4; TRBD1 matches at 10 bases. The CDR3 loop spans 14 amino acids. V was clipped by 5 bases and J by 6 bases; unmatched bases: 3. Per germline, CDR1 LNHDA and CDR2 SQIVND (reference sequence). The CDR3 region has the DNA TGTGCCAGTAGTCCCGGACAGGGGGATGAAAAACTGTTTTTT. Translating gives CASSPGQGDEKLFF.

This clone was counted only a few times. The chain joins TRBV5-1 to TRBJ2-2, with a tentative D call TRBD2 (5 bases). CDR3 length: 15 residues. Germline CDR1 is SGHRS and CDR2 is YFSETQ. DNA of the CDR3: TGCGCTGCGGGCCCGGCATACGCGAACACCGGGGAGCTGTTTTTT. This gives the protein CAAGPAYANTGELFF.

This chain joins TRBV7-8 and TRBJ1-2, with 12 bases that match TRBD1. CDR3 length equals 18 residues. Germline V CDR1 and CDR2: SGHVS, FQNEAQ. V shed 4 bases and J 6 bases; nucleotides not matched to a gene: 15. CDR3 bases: TGTGCCAGCAGCTCAAGAAACCGGGACAGGGGGCGGAAGCATGGCTACACCTTC. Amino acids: CASSSRNRDRGRKHGYTF.

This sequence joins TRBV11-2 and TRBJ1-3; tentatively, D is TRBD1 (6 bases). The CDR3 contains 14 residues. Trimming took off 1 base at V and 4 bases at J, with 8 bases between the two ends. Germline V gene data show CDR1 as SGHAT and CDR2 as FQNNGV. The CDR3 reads CASSLGTEGNTIYF. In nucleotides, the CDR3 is TGTGCCAGCAGCTTAGGGACAGAAGGAAACACCATATATTTT.

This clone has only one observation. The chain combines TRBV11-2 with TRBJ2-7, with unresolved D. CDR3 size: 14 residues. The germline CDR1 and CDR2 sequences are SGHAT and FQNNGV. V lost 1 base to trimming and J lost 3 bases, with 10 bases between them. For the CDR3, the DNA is TGTGCCAGCAGCTTAGCGGTAGGGTTCTACGAGCAGTACTTC. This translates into CASSLAVGFYEQYF.

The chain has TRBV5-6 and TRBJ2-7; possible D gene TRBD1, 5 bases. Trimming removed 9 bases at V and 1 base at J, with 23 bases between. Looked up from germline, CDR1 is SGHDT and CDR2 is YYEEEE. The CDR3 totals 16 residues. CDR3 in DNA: TGTGCCACCTCCTTTTTTTTAGCAGGGAAGTCCTACGAGCAGTACTTC. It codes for CATSFFLAGKSYEQYF.

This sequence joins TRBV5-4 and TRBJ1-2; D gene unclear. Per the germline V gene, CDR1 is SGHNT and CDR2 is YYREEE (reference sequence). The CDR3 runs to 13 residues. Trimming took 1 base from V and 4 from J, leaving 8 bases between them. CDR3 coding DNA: TGTGCCAGCAGCTTGTTGGGTGCCTATGGCTACACCTTC. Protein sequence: CASSLLGAYGYTF. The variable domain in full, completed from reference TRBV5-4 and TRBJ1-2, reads ETGVTQSPTHLIKTRGQQVTLRCSSQSGHNTVSWYQQALGQGPQFIFQYYREEENGRGNFPPRFSGLQFPNYSSELNVNALELDDSALYLCASSLLGAYGYTFGSGTRLTVV.

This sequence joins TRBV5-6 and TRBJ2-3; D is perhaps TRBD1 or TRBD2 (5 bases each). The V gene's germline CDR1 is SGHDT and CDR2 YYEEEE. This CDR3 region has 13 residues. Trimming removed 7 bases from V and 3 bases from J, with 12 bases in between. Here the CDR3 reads CASGNWGTDTQYF. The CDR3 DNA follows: TGTGCCAGCGGCAATTGGGGGACAGATACGCAGTATTTT.

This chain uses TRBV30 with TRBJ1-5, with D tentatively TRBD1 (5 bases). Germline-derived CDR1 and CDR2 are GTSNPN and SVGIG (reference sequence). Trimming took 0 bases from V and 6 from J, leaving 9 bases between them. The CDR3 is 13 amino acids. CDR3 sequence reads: CAWSVRGGQPQHF. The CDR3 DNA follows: TGTGCCTGGAGTGTAAGGGGCGGTCAGCCCCAGCATTTT.

Here the CDR3 DNA reads TGTGCCAGCAGTGAAGAGCCTCCAAACAGGGGCCAAGGGAAACTGTTTTTT. Translating it yields CASSEEPPNRGQGKLFF. This sequence joins TRBV6-1 and TRBJ1-4; 7 bases match TRBD1. The CDR3 has 17 amino acids. Germline loops: CDR1 MNHNS, CDR2 SASEGT. V shed 1 base and J 11 bases; nucleotides not matched to a gene: 16.

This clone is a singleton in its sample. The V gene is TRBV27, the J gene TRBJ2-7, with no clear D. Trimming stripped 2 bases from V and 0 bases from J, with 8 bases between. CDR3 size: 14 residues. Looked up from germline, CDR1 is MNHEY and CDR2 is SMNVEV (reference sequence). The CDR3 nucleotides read TGTGCCAGCAGTTTAGGGCGCGCCTCCTACGAGCAGTACTTC. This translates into CASSLGRASYEQYF.

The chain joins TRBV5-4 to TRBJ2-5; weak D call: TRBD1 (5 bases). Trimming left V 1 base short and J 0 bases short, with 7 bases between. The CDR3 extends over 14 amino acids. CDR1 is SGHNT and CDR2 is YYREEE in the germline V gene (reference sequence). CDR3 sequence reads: CASSLRGYQETQYF. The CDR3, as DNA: TGTGCCAGCAGCTTGAGGGGATACCAAGAGACCCAGTACTTC.